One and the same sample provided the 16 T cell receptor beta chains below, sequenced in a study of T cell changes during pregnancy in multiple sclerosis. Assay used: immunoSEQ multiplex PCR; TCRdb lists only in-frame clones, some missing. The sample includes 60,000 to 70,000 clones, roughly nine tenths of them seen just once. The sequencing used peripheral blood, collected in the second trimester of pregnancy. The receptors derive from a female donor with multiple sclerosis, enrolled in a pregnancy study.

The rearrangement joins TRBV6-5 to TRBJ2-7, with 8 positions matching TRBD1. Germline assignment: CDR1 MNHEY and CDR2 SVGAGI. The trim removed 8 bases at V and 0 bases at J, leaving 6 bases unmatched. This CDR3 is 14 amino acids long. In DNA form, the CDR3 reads TGTGCCAGCGGACGGACAGGGTCCTCCTACGAGCAGTACTTC. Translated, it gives CASGRTGSSYEQYF.

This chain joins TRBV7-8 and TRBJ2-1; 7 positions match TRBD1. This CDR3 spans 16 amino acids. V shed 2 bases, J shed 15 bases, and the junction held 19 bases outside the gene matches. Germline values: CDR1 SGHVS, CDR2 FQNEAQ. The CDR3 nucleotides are TGTGCCAGCAGCTTACGAGAGGGGGCGGTGGCAATCCCGATGTTCTTC. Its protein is CASSLREGAVAIPMFF.

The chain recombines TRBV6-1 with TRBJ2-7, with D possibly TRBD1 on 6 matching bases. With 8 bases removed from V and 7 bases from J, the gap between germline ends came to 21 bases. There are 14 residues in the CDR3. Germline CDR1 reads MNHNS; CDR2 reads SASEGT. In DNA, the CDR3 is TGTGCCAGCCAGACGGACTGGGACACGGGGGAGCAGTACTTC. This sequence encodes CASQTDWDTGEQYF.

The CDR3 here is CASSEGQYSSYEQYF. The CDR3, as DNA: TGTGCCAGCAGCGAAGGACAGTATAGCTCCTACGAGCAGTACTTC. This rearrangement joins TRBV9 to TRBJ2-7; a weak D match, TRBD1 (6 bases). The V and J ends lost 3 bases and 0 bases respectively, with 13 bases between them. The CDR3 covers 15 residues. Germline CDR1 SGDLS, CDR2 YYNGEE.

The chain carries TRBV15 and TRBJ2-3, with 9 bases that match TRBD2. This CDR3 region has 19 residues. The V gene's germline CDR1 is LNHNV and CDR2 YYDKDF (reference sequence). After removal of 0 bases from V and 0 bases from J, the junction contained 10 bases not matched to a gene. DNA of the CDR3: TGTGCCACCAGCAGAGATAGGGGAGTAGCGGGGGATAGCACAGATACGCAGTATTTT. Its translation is CATSRDRGVAGDSTDTQYF. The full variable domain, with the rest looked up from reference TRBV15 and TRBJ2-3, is DAMVIQNPRYQVTQFGKPVTLSCSQTLNHNVMYWYQQKSSQAPKLLFHYYDKDFNNEADTPDNFQSRRPNTSFCFLDIRSPGLGDTAMYLCATSRDRGVAGDSTDTQYFGPGTRLTVL.

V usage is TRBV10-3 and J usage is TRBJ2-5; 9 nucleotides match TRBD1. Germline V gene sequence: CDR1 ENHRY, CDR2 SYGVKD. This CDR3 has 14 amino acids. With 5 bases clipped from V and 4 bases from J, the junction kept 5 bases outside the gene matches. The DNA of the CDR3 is TGTGCCATCAGTTGGACAGGGGAGGGAGAGACCCAGTACTTC. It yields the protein CAISWTGEGETQYF.

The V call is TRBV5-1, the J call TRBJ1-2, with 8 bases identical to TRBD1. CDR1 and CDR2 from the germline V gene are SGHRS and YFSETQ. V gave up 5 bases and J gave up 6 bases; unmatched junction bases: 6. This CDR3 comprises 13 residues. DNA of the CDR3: TGCGCCAGCAGGGACAGGGCGAGGGATGGCTACACCTTC. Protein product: CASRDRARDGYTF.

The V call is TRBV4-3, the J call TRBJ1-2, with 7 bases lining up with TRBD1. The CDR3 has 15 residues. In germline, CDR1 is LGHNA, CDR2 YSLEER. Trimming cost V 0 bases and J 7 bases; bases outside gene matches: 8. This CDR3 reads CASSQDATGTGGYTF. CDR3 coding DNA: TGCGCCAGCAGCCAAGATGCGACAGGGACGGGTGGCTACACCTTC.

The CDR3 loop is CASNPGGRTPSGANVLTF. CDR3 coding DNA: TGCGCCAGCAACCCAGGCGGGAGAACACCCTCTGGGGCCAACGTCCTGACTTTC. V and J are TRBV5-1 and TRBJ2-6, with TRBD2 matching over 7 bases. CDR1 and CDR2 (germline): SGHRS, YFSETQ. The ends lost 6 bases at V and 0 bases at J; junction bases unmatched: 12. The CDR3 contains 18 residues.

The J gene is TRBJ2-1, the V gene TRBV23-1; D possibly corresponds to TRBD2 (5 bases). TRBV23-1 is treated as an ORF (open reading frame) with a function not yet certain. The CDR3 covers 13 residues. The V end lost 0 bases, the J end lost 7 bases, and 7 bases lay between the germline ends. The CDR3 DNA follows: TGCGCCAGCAGTCAATCTTGGGAGAATGAGCAGTTCTTC. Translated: CASSQSWENEQFF.

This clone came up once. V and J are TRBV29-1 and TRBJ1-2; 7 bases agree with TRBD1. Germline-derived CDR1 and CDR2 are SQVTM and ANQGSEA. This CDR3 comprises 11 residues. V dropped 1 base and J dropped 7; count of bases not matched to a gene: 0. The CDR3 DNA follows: TGCAGCGTTGAAGCAGGGGGTGGCTACACCTTC. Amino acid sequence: CSVEAGGGYTF.

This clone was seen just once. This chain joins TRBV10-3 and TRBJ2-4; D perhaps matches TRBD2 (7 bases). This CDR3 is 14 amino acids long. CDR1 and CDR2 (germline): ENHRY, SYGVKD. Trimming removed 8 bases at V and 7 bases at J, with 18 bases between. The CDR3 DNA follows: TGTGCCATCTCTTCAAGGGGGGGAGAGAACATTCAGTACTTC. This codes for CAISSRGGENIQYF.

The CDR3 DNA follows: TGTGCCAGCAGCCAATTATTCCTTCAGGGCCCTGAAGCTTTCTTT. It specifies CASSQLFLQGPEAFF. J is TRBJ1-1 and V is TRBV14, with D possibly matching TRBD1 (5 bases). Germline V gives CDR1 SGHDN, CDR2 FVKESK. Trimming removed 2 bases at V and 6 bases at J, with 16 bases between. CDR3 length: 15 residues.

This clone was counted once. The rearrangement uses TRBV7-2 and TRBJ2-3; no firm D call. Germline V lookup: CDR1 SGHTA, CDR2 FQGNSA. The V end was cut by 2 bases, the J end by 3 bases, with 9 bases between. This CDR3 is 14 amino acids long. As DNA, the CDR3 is TGTGCCAGCAGCTTAAACCTTGAGACAGATACGCAGTATTTT. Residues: CASSLNLETDTQYF.

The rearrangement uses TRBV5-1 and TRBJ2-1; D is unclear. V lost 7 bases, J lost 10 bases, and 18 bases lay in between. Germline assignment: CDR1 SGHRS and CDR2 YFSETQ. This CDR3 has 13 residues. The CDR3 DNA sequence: TGCGCCAGCGGCGGCGGCCCCCCGTGGGAGCAGTTCTTC. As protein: CASGGGPPWEQFF.

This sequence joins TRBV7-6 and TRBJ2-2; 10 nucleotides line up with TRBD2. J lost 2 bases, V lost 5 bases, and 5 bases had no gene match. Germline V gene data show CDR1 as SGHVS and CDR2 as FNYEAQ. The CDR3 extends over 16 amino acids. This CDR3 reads CASSATSGINTGELFF. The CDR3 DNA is TGTGCCAGCAGCGCCACTAGCGGGATAAACACCGGGGAGCTGTTTTTT.